A single sample gave rise to the 29 T cell receptor beta chains below, sequenced in a study of regulatory T cells in long-lasting Graves disease. Documented time point: persistent/refractory GD, antithyroid drugs over 5 years with positive TRAb. Isolated PBMC RNA provided the starting material for the TCR library. Both iRepertoire HTBI primers and Arm-PCR of CDR3 regions were used to build the TCR beta libraries. MiXCR, run by TCRdb on the multiplex PCR reads, gives a single entry per CDR3 protein. The sample consists of fewer than 400,000 distinct CDR3 sequences, less than 25% of them appearing once. Material: peripheral blood mononuclear cells (PBMCs), obtained when the disease was refractory, from a patient treated with antithyroid drugs. These receptor sequences come from a female donor with Graves disease.

This clonotype was counted a few times. The genes are TRBV30 and TRBJ2-7, with D hard to call. V was pared by 0 bases and J by 7 bases, with 13 bases between. The CDR3 has 13 residues. CDR1 GTSNPN and CDR2 SVGIG come from the germline V gene (reference sequence). The CDR3 region has the DNA TGTGCCTGGAGTGTACTGGTGCTTGGGGAGCAGTACTTC. Amino acid sequence: CAWSVLVLGEQYF.

The genes are TRBV5-1 and TRBJ2-2, with a weak D call TRBD2 (5 bases). The V end lost 5 bases, the J end lost 3 bases, and 11 bases lay between the germline ends. Germline assignment: CDR1 SGHRS and CDR2 YFSETQ. The CDR3 has 14 amino acids. DNA of the CDR3: TGCGCCAGCAGAATGGTGGGAGACACCGGGGAGCTGTTTTTT. It codes for CASRMVGDTGELFF.

This chain uses TRBV10-3 with TRBJ2-6, with a tentative D call TRBD1 (7 bases). CDR1 is ENHRY and CDR2 is SYGVKD in the germline V gene. Trimming took off 4 bases at V and 0 bases at J, with 19 bases between the two ends. CDR3 length: 19 amino acids. The CDR3 reads CAISGTGGGSLSGANVLTF. CDR3 coding DNA: TGTGCCATCAGTGGGACAGGAGGGGGGAGTCTCTCTGGGGCCAACGTCCTGACTTTC.

With regard to this clonotype: A much larger clone is a single base away; this may be a read error. The chain has TRBV12-3 or TRBV12-4 and TRBJ2-5, with D perhaps TRBD1 (8 bases). The CDR3 length is 15 residues. The CDR3 sequence: CASSFSTGEGEAQYF. Here the CDR3 DNA reads TGTGCCAGCAGTTTCTCGACAGGGGAGGGAGAGGCCCAGTACTTC.

This clonotype was recorded at least ten times. The CDR3 nucleotides are TGCAGTGCAACTCCGGGACTAGCGGGACTGAGACCCTACGAGCAGTACTTC. It translates to CSATPGLAGLRPYEQYF. J is TRBJ2-7 and V is TRBV20-1; 13 bases match TRBD2. Germline V gene data show CDR1 as DFQATT and CDR2 as SNEGSKA (reference sequence). The CDR3 is 17 residues long. The junction had 13 bases not matched to a gene; V was cut back by 6 bases and J by 2 bases.

The chain joins TRBV13 to TRBJ1-2; the D gene is possibly TRBD1 (6 bases). The CDR3 sequence is 13 residues long. V lost 7 bases, J lost 2 bases, and 11 bases lay in between. Germline assignment: CDR1 PRHDT and CDR2 FYEKMQ (reference sequence). The CDR3 nucleotides are TGTGCCAGCAACATCCAGGGGAACTATGGCTACACCTTC. Translation: CASNIQGNYGYTF.

The rearrangement uses TRBV5-1 and TRBJ2-4; maybe TRBD2 (5 bases). V was trimmed by 5 bases and J by 8 bases, leaving 14 bases between them. The CDR3 runs to 13 residues. Per the germline V gene, CDR1 is SGHRS and CDR2 is YFSETQ. The CDR3 loop reads CASRGEGGYIQYF. In DNA form, the CDR3 reads TGCGCCAGCAGGGGAGAGGGTGGATACATTCAGTACTTC.

This clonotype was seen a few times. The gene calls are TRBV19 and TRBJ2-7, with 8 bases that match TRBD1. CDR1 LNHDA and CDR2 SQIVND come from the germline V gene (reference sequence). V lost 5 bases to trimming and J lost 5 bases; unmatched junction nucleotides: 5. CDR3 length: 13 amino acids. As DNA, the CDR3 is TGTGCCAGTAGTTGGACAGGGATCCACGAGCAGTACTTC. Amino acids: CASSWTGIHEQYF.

J is TRBJ1-1 and V is TRBV9; TRBD1 aligns across 9 bases. Trimming cost V 6 bases and J 3 bases; bases outside gene matches: 6. Germline V gene data show CDR1 as SGDLS and CDR2 as YYNGEE. The CDR3 sequence is 14 residues long. The CDR3 nucleotides read TGTGCCAGCAACAGGGGGCGGATGGACACTGAAGCTTTCTTT. Protein sequence: CASNRGRMDTEAFF.

Turning to this clonotype: This clone may be a read error of a much larger clone one base away. The chain links TRBV7-2 to TRBJ2-7; TRBD2 is a possible D gene (6 bases). This CDR3 contains 15 residues. The germline gives CDR1 SGHTA, CDR2 FQGNSA. Written as DNA, the CDR3 is TGTGCCGGCAGCCCTCGGGGACGGGAGCTTTACGAGCAGTACTTC. Amino acids: CAGSPRGRELYEQYF.

At least ten counts were recorded for this clonotype. V usage is TRBV15 and J usage is TRBJ1-2; possible D gene TRBD1, 5 bases. The germline V gene has CDR1 LNHNV and CDR2 YYDKDF (reference sequence). CDR3 length: 14 residues. Trimming left V 1 base short and J 2 bases short, with 8 bases between. DNA of the CDR3: TGTGCCACCAGCAGAGGACAGAGAAACTATGGCTACACCTTC. Protein sequence: CATSRGQRNYGYTF.

V is TRBV19 and J is TRBJ1-5; maybe TRBD1 (5 bases). The CDR3 contains 17 residues. CDR1 LNHDA and CDR2 SQIVND come from the germline V gene (reference sequence). V was clipped by 5 bases and J by 2 bases, with 19 bases between them. The CDR3 region is CASSPPGPHSGNQPQHF. The CDR3 nucleotides read TGTGCCAGTAGTCCGCCGGGACCCCATTCAGGCAATCAGCCCCAGCATTTT.

CDR3 sequence (DNA): TGCGCCAGCCGAAGGGGTATGAACACCGGGGAGCTGTTTTTT. Residues: CASRRGMNTGELFF. The chain links TRBV5-1 to TRBJ2-2; TRBD1 is a possible D gene (5 bases). Germline loops: CDR1 SGHRS, CDR2 YFSETQ. V gave up 7 bases and J gave up 1 base, with 11 bases separating them. The CDR3 sequence is 14 residues long.

This clonotype turned up a few times. V and J are TRBV30 and TRBJ2-5; 7 bases are shared with TRBD2. Looked up from germline, CDR1 is GTSNPN and CDR2 is SVGIG (reference sequence). V lost 0 bases to trimming and J lost 0 bases; unmatched junction nucleotides: 16. The CDR3 spans 19 residues. CDR3 DNA sequence: TGTGCCTGGAGTGTTGATTTGGGAGGCCGAGCGGGGTACCAAGAGACCCAGTACTTC. The encoded protein is CAWSVDLGGRAGYQETQYF.

This chain uses TRBV29-1 with TRBJ1-1; weak D call: TRBD1 (6 bases). Germline CDR1 and CDR2: SQVTM and ANQGSEA. CDR3 size: 14 residues. Trimming shortened V by 3 bases and J by 6 bases, and 17 bases separated the two germline ends. As DNA, the CDR3 is TGCAGCGTTGACCTAGTTTCTGGGGGGCCTGAAGCTTTCTTT. It specifies CSVDLVSGGPEAFF.

The chain employs TRBV19 and TRBJ2-7; D ambiguous. CDR1 is LNHDA and CDR2 is SQIVND in the germline V gene (reference sequence). The CDR3 has 16 residues. V was pared by 5 bases and J by 0 bases, with 17 bases between. The CDR3 reads CASSSTAWKGSYEQYF. CDR3 nucleotides: TGTGCCAGTAGTTCAACCGCCTGGAAAGGCTCCTACGAGCAGTACTTC.

This clonotype has just a few counts. The V call is TRBV5-6, the J call TRBJ1-6; 7 nucleotides agree with TRBD1. J gave up 13 bases and V 1 base, and 20 bases lay outside the gene matches. CDR1 SGHDT and CDR2 YYEEEE come from the germline V gene. The CDR3 length is 18 residues. CDR3 amino acids: CASSLRTGLSVHRRPLHF. Here the CDR3 DNA reads TGTGCCAGCAGCTTGCGGACAGGCCTTTCGGTTCACCGCCGGCCCCTCCACTTT. Full variable domain (rest looked up from reference TRBV5-6 and TRBJ1-6): DAGVTQSPTHLIKTRGQQVTLRCSPKSGHDTVSWYQQALGQGPQFIFQYYEEEERQRGNFPDRFSGHQFPNYSSELNVNALLLGDSALYLCASSLRTGLSVHRRPLHFGNGTRLTVT.

In its sample, this clonotype was seen many times. V is TRBV6-9 and J is TRBJ1-2; 8 nucleotides match TRBD1. The junction had 17 bases not matched to a gene; V was cut back by 3 bases and J by 8 bases. CDR1 and CDR2 (germline): MNHGY, SVAAGI. The CDR3 runs 17 residues. The CDR3 coding sequence is TGTGCCAGCAGTTACTCCAAGGACAGGGCCGCTGGACGGGGCTACACCTTC. As protein: CASSYSKDRAAGRGYTF.

This clonotype was recorded at least ten times. V is TRBV13 and J is TRBJ1-1; D is unclear. CDR3 length equals 14 residues. CDR1 is PRHDT, CDR2 FYEKMQ, per germline (reference sequence). Trimming cost V 5 bases and J 4 bases, with 14 bases left between them. For the CDR3, the DNA is TGTGCCAGCAGCGCTACGAGTTGGATCACTGAAGCTTTCTTT. Protein: CASSATSWITEAFF.

Ten or more counts support this clonotype. This rearrangement joins TRBV28 to TRBJ1-1; 7 nucleotides line up with TRBD1. The CDR3 loop spans 14 amino acids. Germline CDR1 reads MDHEN; CDR2 reads SYDVKM. The ends lost 6 bases at V and 4 bases at J; junction bases unmatched: 8. The CDR3: CASRAGGVTTEAFF. The CDR3 DNA reads as TGTGCCAGCAGGGCAGGGGGGGTGACCACTGAAGCTTTCTTT.

In this sample, this clonotype turned up many times. The chain links TRBV7-9 to TRBJ2-5; D perhaps matches TRBD2 (6 bases). V was cut by 3 bases and J by 0 bases, with 14 bases left in between. The germline V gene encodes CDR1 SEHNR and CDR2 FQNEAQ (reference sequence). The CDR3 contains 16 residues. In DNA, the CDR3 is TGTGCCAGCAGCTTGTTCCTGTTAGCGGACCAAGAGACCCAGTACTTC. It specifies CASSLFLLADQETQYF. Together with reference TRBV7-9 and TRBJ2-5, the CDR3 gives the full variable domain: DTGVSQNPRHKITKRGQNVTFRCDPISEHNRLYWYRQTLGQGPEFLTYFQNEAQLEKSRLLSDRFSAERPKGSFSTLEIQRTEQGDSAMYLCASSLFLLADQETQYFGPGTRLLVL.

The sample holds many counts of this clonotype. The rearrangement uses TRBV20-1 and TRBJ2-5; D unresolved. The CDR3 is made up of 15 amino acids. The germline gives CDR1 DFQATT, CDR2 SNEGSKA (reference sequence). Trimming shortened V by 5 bases and J by 2 bases, and 18 bases separated the two germline ends. CDR3 loop: CSAQLFNSVQETQYF. The CDR3 DNA reads as TGCAGTGCTCAGCTCTTTAACAGCGTGCAAGAGACCCAGTACTTC.

The V and J genes are TRBV6-5 and TRBJ1-4, with D possibly matching TRBD1 (6 bases). The V gene's germline CDR1 is MNHEY and CDR2 SVGAGI. The CDR3 consists of 14 residues. Trimming took off 2 bases at V and 4 bases at J, with 8 bases between the two ends. CDR3 bases: TGTGCCAGCAGTTACCCCAGGGGTAATGAAAAACTGTTTTTT. It is translated as CASSYPRGNEKLFF.

The gene calls are TRBV25-1 and TRBJ2-4; 8 bases are shared with TRBD1. Germline V lookup: CDR1 MGHDK, CDR2 SYGVNS. With 1 base clipped from V and 3 bases from J, the junction kept 8 bases outside the gene matches. This CDR3 has 17 residues. CDR3 protein: CASSELGQGGVKNIQYF. CDR3 coding DNA: TGTGCCAGCAGTGAATTAGGACAGGGCGGTGTCAAAAACATTCAGTACTTC. Variable domain in full (rest from reference TRBV25-1 and TRBJ2-4): EADIYQTPRYLVIGTGKKITLECSQTMGHDKMYWYQQDPGMELHLIHYSYGVNSTEKGDLSSESTVSRIRTEHFPLTLESARPSHTSQYLCASSELGQGGVKNIQYFGAGTRLSVL.

This clonotype appeared a few times. V usage is TRBV20-1 and J usage is TRBJ1-2; possible D gene TRBD1, 5 bases. Trimming took 5 bases from V and 2 from J, leaving 15 bases between them. Germline CDR1 and CDR2: DFQATT and SNEGSKA (reference sequence). This CDR3 has 14 amino acids. The CDR3 sequence is CSALNRGTNYGYTF. CDR3 DNA: TGCAGTGCTCTCAATCGGGGGACCAACTATGGCTACACCTTC.

The chain couples TRBV12-3 or TRBV12-4 to TRBJ2-5, with a tentative D call TRBD2 (6 bases). The CDR3 runs to 14 residues. Trimming removed 9 bases from V and 1 base from J, with 15 bases in between. Written as DNA, the CDR3 is TGTGCCAGTGCCCCGGGACTTTTCCAAGAGACCCAGTACTTC. It translates to CASAPGLFQETQYF.

This clonotype was seen only a few times. The chain uses TRBV25-1 and TRBJ2-7; D is unresolved. The CDR3 contains 13 residues. Trimming took 7 bases from V and 7 from J, leaving 17 bases between them. CDR1 is MGHDK and CDR2 is SYGVNS in the germline V gene. The CDR3 DNA reads as TGTGCCAGCAATGACGGTGCCTCAAAAGAGCAGTACTTC. This translates into CASNDGASKEQYF.

This clonotype was seen at least ten times. V gene TRBV18 combines with J gene TRBJ1-4, with D tentatively TRBD1 (5 bases). Trimming took 2 bases from V and 5 from J, leaving 12 bases between them. Germline V gene lookup returns CDR1 KGHSH and CDR2 LQKENI. This CDR3 has 15 amino acids. CDR3 in amino acids: CASSPNDSKNEKLFF. CDR3 coding DNA: TGTGCCAGCTCACCAAACGACAGTAAGAATGAAAAACTGTTTTTT.

This clonotype was counted at least ten times. The chain joins TRBV27 to TRBJ2-5; maybe TRBD2 (5 bases). Germline V gene sequence: CDR1 MNHEY, CDR2 SMNVEV (reference sequence). Trimming cost V 5 bases and J 4 bases, with 17 bases left between them. The CDR3 consists of 15 residues. The CDR3 spells CASSTSGRRLETQYF. DNA of the CDR3: TGTGCCAGCAGTACCTCGGGAAGAAGATTAGAGACCCAGTACTTC.